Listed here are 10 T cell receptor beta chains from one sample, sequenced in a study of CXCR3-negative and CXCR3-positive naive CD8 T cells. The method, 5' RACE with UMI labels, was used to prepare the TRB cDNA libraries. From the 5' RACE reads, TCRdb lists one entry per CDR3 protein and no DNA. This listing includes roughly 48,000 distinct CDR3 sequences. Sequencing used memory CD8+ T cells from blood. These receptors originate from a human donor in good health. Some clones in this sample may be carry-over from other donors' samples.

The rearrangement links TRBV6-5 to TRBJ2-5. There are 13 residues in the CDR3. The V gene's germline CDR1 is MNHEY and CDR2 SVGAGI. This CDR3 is CAGRDIAEETQYF.

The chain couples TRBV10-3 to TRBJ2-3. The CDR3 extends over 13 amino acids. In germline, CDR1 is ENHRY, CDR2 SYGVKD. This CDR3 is CAISVGELDTQYF.

The chain's CDR3 is CASASDSRHTEAFF. The chain is built from TRBV28 and TRBJ1-1; the TRBD1 assignment by TCRdb is unverifiable without DNA. Germline V gene data show CDR1 as MDHEN and CDR2 as SYDVKM. CDR3 size: 14 residues.

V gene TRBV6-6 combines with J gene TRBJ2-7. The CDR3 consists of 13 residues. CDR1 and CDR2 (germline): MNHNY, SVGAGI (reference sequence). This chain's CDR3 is CASSYRTSYEQYF.

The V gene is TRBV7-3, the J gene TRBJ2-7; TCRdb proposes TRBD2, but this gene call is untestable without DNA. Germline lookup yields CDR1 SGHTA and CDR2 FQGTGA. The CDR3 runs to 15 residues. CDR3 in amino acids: CASSARPAGVGEQYF.

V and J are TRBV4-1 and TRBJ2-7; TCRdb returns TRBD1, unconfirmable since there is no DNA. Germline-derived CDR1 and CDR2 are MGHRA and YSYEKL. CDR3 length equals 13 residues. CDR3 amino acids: CASSQRTGNEQYF.

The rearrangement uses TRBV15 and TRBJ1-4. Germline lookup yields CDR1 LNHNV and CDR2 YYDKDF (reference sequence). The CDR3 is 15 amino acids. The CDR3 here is CATSSTAGTNEKLFF.

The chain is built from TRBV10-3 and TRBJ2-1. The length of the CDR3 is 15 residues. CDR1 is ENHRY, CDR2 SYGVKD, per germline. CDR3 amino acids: CAISGPLSSYNEQFF.

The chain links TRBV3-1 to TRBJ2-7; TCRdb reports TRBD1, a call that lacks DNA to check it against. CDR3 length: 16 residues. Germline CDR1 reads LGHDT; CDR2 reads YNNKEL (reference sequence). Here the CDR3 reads CASSQDIGAVPYEQYF.

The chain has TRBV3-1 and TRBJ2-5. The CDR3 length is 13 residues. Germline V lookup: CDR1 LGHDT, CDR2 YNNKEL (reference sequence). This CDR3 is CASSQIRRETQYF.